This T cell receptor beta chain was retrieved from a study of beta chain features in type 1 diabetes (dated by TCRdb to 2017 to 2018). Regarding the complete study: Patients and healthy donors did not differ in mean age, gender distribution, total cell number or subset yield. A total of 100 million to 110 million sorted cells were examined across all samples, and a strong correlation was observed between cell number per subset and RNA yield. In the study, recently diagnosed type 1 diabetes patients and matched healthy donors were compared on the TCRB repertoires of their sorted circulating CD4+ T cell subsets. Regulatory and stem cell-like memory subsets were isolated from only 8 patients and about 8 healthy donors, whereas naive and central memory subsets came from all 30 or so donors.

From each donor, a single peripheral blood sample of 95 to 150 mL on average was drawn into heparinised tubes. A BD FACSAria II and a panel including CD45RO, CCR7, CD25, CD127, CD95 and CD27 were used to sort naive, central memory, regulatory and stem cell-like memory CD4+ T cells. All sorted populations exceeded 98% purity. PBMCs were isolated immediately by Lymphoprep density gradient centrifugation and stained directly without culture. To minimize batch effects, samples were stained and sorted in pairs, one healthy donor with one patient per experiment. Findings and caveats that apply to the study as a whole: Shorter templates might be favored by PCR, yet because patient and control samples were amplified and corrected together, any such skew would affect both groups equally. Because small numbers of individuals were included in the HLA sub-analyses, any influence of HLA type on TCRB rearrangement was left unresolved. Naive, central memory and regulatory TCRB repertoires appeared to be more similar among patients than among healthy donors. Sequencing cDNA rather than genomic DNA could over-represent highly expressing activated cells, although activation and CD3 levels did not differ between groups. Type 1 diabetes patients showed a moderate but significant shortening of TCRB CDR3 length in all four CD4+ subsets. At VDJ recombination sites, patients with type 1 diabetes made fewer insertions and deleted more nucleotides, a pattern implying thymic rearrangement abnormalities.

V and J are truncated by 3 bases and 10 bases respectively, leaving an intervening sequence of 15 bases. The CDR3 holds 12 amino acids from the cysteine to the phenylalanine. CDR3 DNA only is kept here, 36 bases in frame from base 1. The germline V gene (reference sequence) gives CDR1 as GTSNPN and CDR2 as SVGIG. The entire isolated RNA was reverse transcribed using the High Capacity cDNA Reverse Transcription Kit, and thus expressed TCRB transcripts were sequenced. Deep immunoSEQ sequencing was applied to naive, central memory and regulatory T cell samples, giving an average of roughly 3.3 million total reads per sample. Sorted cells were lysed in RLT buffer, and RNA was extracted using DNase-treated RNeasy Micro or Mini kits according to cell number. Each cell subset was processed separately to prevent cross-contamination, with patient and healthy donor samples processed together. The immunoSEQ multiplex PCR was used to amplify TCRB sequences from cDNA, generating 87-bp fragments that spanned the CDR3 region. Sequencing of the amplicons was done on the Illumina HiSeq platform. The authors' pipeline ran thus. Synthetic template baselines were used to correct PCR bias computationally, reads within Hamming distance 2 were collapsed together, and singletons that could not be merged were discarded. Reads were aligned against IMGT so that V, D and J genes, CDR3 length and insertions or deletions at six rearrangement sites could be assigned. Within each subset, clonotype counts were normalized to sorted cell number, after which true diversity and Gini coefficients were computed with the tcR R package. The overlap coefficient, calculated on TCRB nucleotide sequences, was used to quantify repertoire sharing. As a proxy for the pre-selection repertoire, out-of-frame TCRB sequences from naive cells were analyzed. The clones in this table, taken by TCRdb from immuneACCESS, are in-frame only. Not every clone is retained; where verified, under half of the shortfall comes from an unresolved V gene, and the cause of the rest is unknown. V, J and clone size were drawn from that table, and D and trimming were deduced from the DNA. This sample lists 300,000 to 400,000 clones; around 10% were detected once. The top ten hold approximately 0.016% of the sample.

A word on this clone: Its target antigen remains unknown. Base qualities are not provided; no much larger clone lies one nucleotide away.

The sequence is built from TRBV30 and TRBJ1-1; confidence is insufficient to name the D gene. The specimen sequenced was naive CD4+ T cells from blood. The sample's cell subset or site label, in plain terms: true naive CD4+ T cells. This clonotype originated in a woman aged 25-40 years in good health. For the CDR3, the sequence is CAWSAGQNLAFF. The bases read TGTGCCTGGAGCGCGGGTCAAAACTTAGCTTTCTTT.